Each of the 19 T cell receptor beta chains below was sequenced from the same sample in a study of vaccination and CD4 T cells after COVID-19 (dated by TCRdb to between 2022 and 2023). The treatment or condition label, as the study defines it: approximately nine-day PBMC culture with coronavirus spike peptide pools or control peptides (ViraFEST assay). These TCRs are of unknown antigen specificity. The library was prepared using PCR. Instrument on record: Illumina iSeq 100. DNA from cultured CD4+ T cells was subjected to TCR sequencing with the Oncomine TCR Beta short-read assay at the Johns Hopkins FTIC core. The raw public data were reprocessed by TCRdb itself: fastp quality trimming at Q25, MiXCR clonotype calling, in-frame beta chains only. Rows matching on CDR3 protein sequence are summarized as one entry with the most common DNA and genes. This sample has about 13,000 distinct CDR3 sequences in its table, and more than 40% of those were observed once. In total, the top ten clones hold roughly 24% of the sample.

Material: CD4+ T cells from blood, cultured in vitro. These receptors were obtained from a human donor who had recovered from COVID-19.

The CDR3 DNA reads as TGTGCCAGCAGCAAAGAGGCAGGAGAGTACGAGCAGTACTTC. Translated: CASSKEAGEYEQYF. This chain uses TRBV21-1 with TRBJ2-7. TRBV21-1 has pseudogene status. This CDR3 is 14 amino acids long.

The chain employs TRBV5-1 and TRBJ2-7, with D possibly being TRBD1 (5 bases). CDR3 length: 13 amino acids. Per the germline V gene, CDR1 is SGHRS and CDR2 is YFSETQ. The V gene lost 0 bases and the J gene lost 6 bases, with 10 bases spanning the gap. The CDR3 coding sequence is TGCGCCAGCAGCTTGGGCAGGGTAAGCGAGCAGTACTTC. This codes for CASSLGRVSEQYF.

The gene calls are TRBV19 and TRBJ2-2; 8 nucleotides agree with TRBD2. V was pared by 7 bases and J by 6 bases, with 13 bases of the junction left unmatched. Germline CDR1 LNHDA, CDR2 SQIVND (reference sequence). This CDR3 has 16 amino acids. Here the CDR3 reads CASTLAALGRAGELFF. The DNA of the CDR3 is TGTGCCAGTACACTAGCGGCACTAGGGCGGGCCGGGGAGCTGTTTTTT.

By share of the sample, this clonotype is large. The gene calls are TRBV7-2 and TRBJ2-2; weak D call: TRBD1 (9 bases). CDR3 size: 16 residues. The germline V gene encodes CDR1 SGHTA and CDR2 FQGNSA. Trimming cost V 5 bases and J 4 bases, with 17 bases left between them. The DNA of the CDR3 is TGTGCCAGCAGCCGGGGGGGACAGGGTAGCACCGGGGAGCTGTTTTTT. It encodes CASSRGGQGSTGELFF.

This clonotype was observed a few times. The V call is TRBV20-1, the J call TRBJ2-7; D not certain. The CDR3 has 16 amino acids. The germline V gene has CDR1 DFQATT and CDR2 SNEGSKA (reference sequence). Trimming removed 0 bases from V and 2 bases from J, with 17 bases in between. The CDR3 nucleotides read TGCAGTGCTAGAGATCCCGTTCGTGGCAGGACCTACGAGCAGTACTTC. It codes for CSARDPVRGRTYEQYF.

V and J are TRBV11-3 and TRBJ2-7; D not certain. The CDR3 covers 12 residues. Germline V lookup: CDR1 SGHNT, CDR2 YENEEA. Deletions cut 3 bases from V and 2 bases from J, with 5 bases between. The DNA of the CDR3 is TGTGCCAGCAGCTTTGAGCCCTACGAGCAGTACTTC. This encodes CASSFEPYEQYF.

The chain joins TRBV27 to TRBJ2-3; no reliable D call. CDR3 length: 16 residues. Germline V gene data show CDR1 as MNHEY and CDR2 as SMNVEV (reference sequence). V was cut by 5 bases and J by 2 bases, with 17 bases left in between. Here the CDR3 reads CASSLNRVLNTDTQYF. DNA of the CDR3: TGTGCCAGCAGTCTCAACAGAGTGCTGAACACAGATACGCAGTATTTT.

The V gene is TRBV5-1, the J gene TRBJ1-2, with D perhaps TRBD1 (6 bases). Germline V gives CDR1 SGHRS, CDR2 YFSETQ. The CDR3 is 13 residues long. V was clipped by 3 bases and J by 3 bases, with 9 bases between them. The CDR3 loop is CASSSDRYYGYTF. Here the CDR3 DNA reads TGCGCCAGCAGCTCCGACAGGTACTATGGCTACACCTTC.

The V call is TRBV20-1, the J call TRBJ2-7; tentative D call: TRBD2 (6 bases). The CDR3 covers 14 residues. The germline CDR1 and CDR2 sequences are DFQATT and SNEGSKA (reference sequence). Trimming pared 0 bases from V and 0 bases from J, leaving 9 bases between. The CDR3 DNA reads as TGCAGTGCTAGAGATAGCGGAAACTCCTACGAGCAGTACTTC. It yields the protein CSARDSGNSYEQYF.

The chain employs TRBV20-1 and TRBJ1-5, with D perhaps matching TRBD1 (5 bases). This CDR3 spans 17 amino acids. CDR1 and CDR2 (germline): DFQATT, SNEGSKA (reference sequence). V lost 0 bases to trimming and J lost 3 bases, with 18 bases between them. CDR3 bases: TGCAGTGCTAGAGAGGGGCAGCGGTCAAAGGACAATCAGCCCCAGCATTTT. This codes for CSAREGQRSKDNQPQHF.

The chain is built from TRBV7-9 and TRBJ1-1; D possibly corresponds to TRBD1 (6 bases). Germline CDR1 SEHNR, CDR2 FQNEAQ (reference sequence). With 1 base removed from V and 8 bases from J, the gap between germline ends came to 11 bases. CDR3 length: 13 amino acids. The CDR3 reads CASSLGQVSEAFF. DNA of the CDR3: TGTGCCAGCAGCTTAGGACAGGTCTCAGAAGCTTTCTTT.

The chain employs TRBV2 and TRBJ1-1; D unclear. With 0 bases removed from V and 7 bases from J, the gap between germline ends came to 6 bases. The CDR3 covers 12 residues. Germline CDR1 reads SNHLY; CDR2 reads FYNNEI. The CDR3 nucleotides are TGTGCCAGCAGTGAAGCGGCAATTGAAGCTTTCTTT. This encodes CASSEAAIEAFF. Looking up the rest from reference TRBV2 and TRBJ1-1 gives the full variable domain: EPEVTQTPSHQVTQMGQEVILRCVPISNHLYFYWYRQILGQKVEFLVSFYNNEISEKSEIFDDQFSVERPDGSNFTLKIRSTKLEDSAMYFCASSEAAIEAFFGQGTRLTVV.

The chain joins TRBV18 to TRBJ2-3; the D gene is possibly TRBD2 (5 bases). Trimming took off 3 bases at V and 0 bases at J, with 7 bases between the two ends. Germline V gene data show CDR1 as KGHSH and CDR2 as LQKENI. There are 14 residues in the CDR3. For the CDR3, the DNA is TGTGCCAGCTCACCGCGGACTAGCACAGATACGCAGTATTTT. Translating gives CASSPRTSTDTQYF.

Only one count was recorded for this clonotype. The genes are TRBV12-3 or TRBV12-4 and TRBJ2-7; 8 bases fit TRBD1. This CDR3 region has 13 residues. V gave up 6 bases and J gave up 3 bases; unmatched junction bases: 4. CDR3 sequence (DNA): TGTGCCAGCAGGCCCACAGGGGGCTACGAGCAGTACTTC. Translation gives CASRPTGGYEQYF.

The chain employs TRBV12-5 and TRBJ2-4; D possibly uses TRBD1 or TRBD2 (6 bases each). V dropped 6 bases and J dropped 2 bases, with 14 bases sitting between them. CDR3 length: 15 amino acids. Germline V gene sequence: CDR1 LGHNT, CDR2 FRNRAP. The DNA of the CDR3 is TGTGCTAGTGGCCCCGGGGGCCCGTCCAAAAACATTCAGTACTTC. Protein: CASGPGGPSKNIQYF.

In its sample, this clonotype was seen a few times. J is TRBJ2-3 and V is TRBV6-5; 16 bases are shared with TRBD2. This CDR3 comprises 22 residues. The J segment lost 1 base and the V segment lost 0 bases, leaving 13 bases of the junction unmatched. Germline V CDR1 and CDR2: MNHEY, SVGAGI. CDR3 bases: TGTGCCAGCAGTTACTCGGTCCCGGGACTAGCGGGGGGGAGGTTGGGCACAGATACGCAGTATTTT. Amino acids: CASSYSVPGLAGGRLGTDTQYF.

In this sample, this clonotype turned up a few times. The chain combines TRBV10-1 with TRBJ2-2, with a possible D match to TRBD1 (6 bases). Germline V gene sequence: CDR1 WNHNN, CDR2 SYGVQD (reference sequence). V lost 2 bases, J lost 4 bases, and 11 bases lay in between. The CDR3 length is 15 residues. CDR3 sequence: CASSEGMGATGELFF. In DNA form, the CDR3 reads TGCGCCAGCAGTGAGGGGATGGGGGCCACCGGGGAGCTGTTTTTT.

This clonotype was detected a few times. V gene TRBV20-1 combines with J gene TRBJ1-5, with TRBD1 as a possible D gene (5 bases). Germline lookup yields CDR1 DFQATT and CDR2 SNEGSKA (reference sequence). The V and J ends lost 5 bases and 2 bases respectively, with 13 bases between them. CDR3 length: 14 residues. The CDR3 region has the DNA TGCAGTGCTCCCCCAGGGATGGGCAATCAGCCCCAGCATTTT. Encoded protein: CSAPPGMGNQPQHF.

This clonotype was seen a single time. The V and J genes are TRBV2 and TRBJ2-3; a possible D gene is TRBD2 (6 bases). V lost 5 bases to trimming and J lost 5 bases, with 17 bases between them. The CDR3 extends over 15 amino acids. Germline V gene lookup returns CDR1 SNHLY and CDR2 FYNNEI. The CDR3 sequence is CASSPGTQRLDTQYF. The CDR3, as DNA: TGTGCCAGCAGTCCCGGGACTCAGCGGTTAGATACGCAGTATTTT.